Shown below are 14 T cell receptor beta chains from a single sample sequenced in a study of molecular identifiers for immune sequencing clone quantification. TCRdb ran MiXCR on the PCR reads and lists one entry per CDR3 protein. The sample holds a few hundred thousand distinct CDR3 sequences; 20% to 25% are singletons and the top ten take more than 0.8%. Material for sequencing was naive CD8+ T cells from blood, with Jurkat cell RNA spiked in. Subset denoted: FACS-sorted CD8+CD4-CCR7+CD45RA+ naive T cells. Receptors originate from a human donor in good health. Some libraries in this study had Jurkat cell RNA spiked in.

This clonotype turned up a few times. The junction and the germline gene differ at one end; a read error may be behind it. The J gene is TRBJ1-5, the V gene TRBV19; D not certain. Germline CDR1 LNHDA, CDR2 SQIVND (reference sequence). This CDR3 contains 15 residues. The CDR3 here is CASTVDSYSNQPQHF. For the CDR3, the DNA is TGTGCAAGTACCGTGGACTCCTATAGCAATCAGCCCCAGCATTTT.

This clonotype was detected ten times or more. This chain links TRBV13 with TRBJ2-3, with TRBD2 matching over 7 bases. The germline V gene has CDR1 PRHDT and CDR2 FYEKMQ (reference sequence). The junction had 10 bases not matched to a gene; V was cut back by 4 bases and J by 6 bases. This CDR3 contains 15 residues. CDR3 DNA: TGTGCCAGCAGCTCACCGGGGGGTTTCGTGGATACGCAGTATTTT. Translated, it gives CASSSPGGFVDTQYF.

The sample holds many counts of this clonotype. The chain is built from TRBV4-2 and TRBJ2-1; D gene ambiguous. Trimming took off 0 bases at V and 7 bases at J, with 10 bases between the two ends. Germline lookup yields CDR1 LGHNA and CDR2 YNFKEQ. CDR3 size: 14 residues. The CDR3 region is CASSQEERENEQFF. In DNA form, the CDR3 reads TGTGCCAGCAGCCAAGAGGAAAGGGAAAATGAGCAGTTCTTC.

A few counts support this clonotype. V is TRBV10-3 and J is TRBJ2-7; D gene ambiguous. Germline V gene sequence: CDR1 ENHRY, CDR2 SYGVKD. The CDR3 has 14 amino acids. Trimming shortened V by 2 bases and J by 3 bases, and 11 bases separated the two germline ends. For the CDR3, the DNA is TGTGCCATCAGTGAGACGGAGAACGACTACGAGCAGTACTTC. Translation gives CAISETENDYEQYF.

This clonotype was recorded at least ten times. Here the CDR3 reads CASGGFENSNQPQHF. CDR3 in DNA: TGTGCCAGTGGGGGGTTTGAAAATAGCAATCAGCCCCAGCATTTT. V gene TRBV19 combines with J gene TRBJ1-5, with TRBD1 as a possible D gene (5 bases). Germline values: CDR1 LNHDA, CDR2 SQIVND (reference sequence). The CDR3 is made up of 15 amino acids. The V end lost 8 bases, the J end lost 0 bases, and 14 bases lay between the germline ends.

This clonotype has a handful of counts. The V and J genes are TRBV27 and TRBJ1-4; D unclear. Trimming stripped 10 bases from V and 5 bases from J, with 14 bases between. This CDR3 is built from 13 residues. Germline CDR1 MNHEY, CDR2 SMNVEV (reference sequence). CDR3 in DNA: TGTGCCACCAGGTCACGCCTAAATGAAAAACTGTTTTTT. As protein: CATRSRLNEKLFF.

This clonotype has ten or more counts. The J gene is TRBJ2-3, the V gene TRBV27; TRBD1 is a possible D gene (5 bases). The CDR3 is 15 amino acids. V was pared by 4 bases and J by 0 bases, with 11 bases between. Germline-derived CDR1 and CDR2 are MNHEY and SMNVEV (reference sequence). This chain's CDR3 is CASSYMTVSTDTQYF. In nucleotides, the CDR3 is TGTGCCAGCAGTTATATGACAGTTAGCACAGATACGCAGTATTTT.

There are many counts of this clonotype. The gene calls are TRBV5-6 and TRBJ2-7, with 7 positions matching TRBD1. Germline loops: CDR1 SGHDT, CDR2 YYEEEE. The CDR3 spans 12 residues. V gave up 4 bases and J gave up 6 bases; unmatched junction bases: 4. The CDR3 sequence is CASSPDRVEQYF. CDR3 sequence (DNA): TGTGCCAGCAGCCCTGACAGGGTCGAGCAGTACTTC.

As regards this clonotype: A much larger clone is a single base away; this may be a read error. The V gene is TRBV9, the J gene TRBJ2-7; D possibly matches TRBD1 or TRBD2 (5 bases each). CDR3 length: 14 residues. CDR1 SGDLS and CDR2 YYNGEE come from the germline V gene. CDR3 nucleotides: TGTGCCGGCAGCGTCCGGGACGGCTCCTACGAGCAGTACTTC. The encoded protein is CAGSVRDGSYEQYF.

Concerning this clonotype: The germline gene is not matched at one end of the junction; a read error may be the cause. The chain combines TRBV7-3 with TRBJ2-1; D call uncertain. CDR1 and CDR2 (germline): SGHTA, FQGTGA. This CDR3 is built from 12 residues. The CDR3 reads CASGFSNNGQFF. The CDR3 DNA reads as TGTGCCAGCGGCTTCTCTAACAATGGGCAGTTCTTC.

In its sample, this clonotype was seen many times. The chain has TRBV5-1 and TRBJ2-1; D may be TRBD1 or TRBD2 (5 bases each). Deletions cut 4 bases from V and 4 bases from J, with 12 bases between. The CDR3 totals 14 residues. Germline V gene lookup returns CDR1 SGHRS and CDR2 YFSETQ. CDR3 bases: TGCGCCAGCAGCCTGGACTGGGGGTACAATGAGCAGTTCTTC. Translating it yields CASSLDWGYNEQFF.

Points on this clonotype: At one boundary the junction diverges from the germline segment, which might be a read error. The chain links TRBV13 to TRBJ2-7; D possibly corresponds to TRBD1 (5 bases). From germline, CDR1 is PRHDT and CDR2 FYEKMQ (reference sequence). CDR3 length equals 14 residues. CDR3 sequence: CASSLIDSSYEQHF. The CDR3 DNA follows: TGTGCCAGCAGCCTCATCGACAGCTCCTACGAGCAGCACTTC.

This clonotype was detected a few times. Relative to the germline gene, one junction end is altered; a read error may explain this. V usage is TRBV7-7 and J usage is TRBJ2-1; D is perhaps TRBD2 (6 bases). This CDR3 comprises 16 residues. Germline-derived CDR1 and CDR2 are SSHAT and FNYEAQ (reference sequence). DNA for the CDR3: TGTGCTAGCAGCTTAGTGGTTGAAGGGAGGTACAATGAGCAGTTCTTC. Residues: CASSLVVEGRYNEQFF.

The CDR3 region is CSVDGESSYEQYF. CDR3 DNA sequence: TGCAGCGTTGATGGGGAGAGCTCCTACGAGCAGTACTTC. This chain uses TRBV29-1 with TRBJ2-7; a weak D match, TRBD2 (5 bases). V lost 3 bases to trimming and J lost 0 bases, with 9 bases between them. Per germline, CDR1 SQVTM and CDR2 ANQGSEA. The CDR3 loop spans 13 amino acids.